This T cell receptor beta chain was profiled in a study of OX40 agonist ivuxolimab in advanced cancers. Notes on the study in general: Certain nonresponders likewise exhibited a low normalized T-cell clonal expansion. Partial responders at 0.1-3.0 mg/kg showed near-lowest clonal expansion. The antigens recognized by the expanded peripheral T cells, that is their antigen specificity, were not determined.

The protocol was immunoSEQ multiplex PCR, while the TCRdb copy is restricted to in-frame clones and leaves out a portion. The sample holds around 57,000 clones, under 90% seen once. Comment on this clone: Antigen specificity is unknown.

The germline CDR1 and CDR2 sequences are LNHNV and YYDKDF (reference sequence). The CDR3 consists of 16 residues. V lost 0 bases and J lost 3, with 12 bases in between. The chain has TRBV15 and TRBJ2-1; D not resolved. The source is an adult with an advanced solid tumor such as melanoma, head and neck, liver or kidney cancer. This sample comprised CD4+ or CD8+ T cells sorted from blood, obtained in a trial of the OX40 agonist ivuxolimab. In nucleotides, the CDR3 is TGTGCCACCAGCAGAGATTCGAACGCGAACTACAATGAGCAGTTCTTC. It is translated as CATSRDSNANYNEQFF.